These 32 T cell receptor beta chains share one sample of origin, sequenced in a study of T cell responses to AZD1222 COVID-19 vaccine. TCRdb keeps only in-frame clones here, not all; method: immunoSEQ multiplex PCR. The profile shows about 97,000 clones, approximately 91% of them singletons. The specimen comprised peripheral blood, sampled on day 0 of AZD1222 vaccination. These receptors were obtained from an adult in good health.

This chain joins TRBV7-3 and TRBJ2-7; 8 bases align to TRBD2. CDR1 is SGHTA, CDR2 FQGTGA, per germline. This CDR3 is 14 amino acids long. Losses at the gene ends were 2 bases for V and 3 bases for J; bases not matched to a gene: 3. For the CDR3, the DNA is TGTGCCAGCAGCTTAGTAGCGGGGAGCTACGAGCAGTACTTC. The encoded protein is CASSLVAGSYEQYF.

The chain has TRBV5-4 and TRBJ1-2; D is perhaps TRBD1 (5 bases). V was pared by 1 base and J by 6 bases, with 10 bases between. The CDR3 contains 13 residues. Germline V lookup: CDR1 SGHNT, CDR2 YYREEE (reference sequence). The CDR3 coding sequence is TGTGCCAGCAGCTTGCAGGGTCGGAATGGCTACACCTTC. As protein: CASSLQGRNGYTF.

The rearrangement uses TRBV28 and TRBJ1-1; D remains ambiguous. The germline V gene has CDR1 MDHEN and CDR2 SYDVKM. The CDR3 extends over 14 amino acids. Trimming pared 3 bases from V and 5 bases from J, leaving 13 bases between. The CDR3, as DNA: TGTGCCAGCAGTTTTAAGGGTTGGGGAACTGAAGCTTTCTTT. It encodes CASSFKGWGTEAFF. Complete variable domain (other parts from reference TRBV28 and TRBJ1-1): DVKVTQSSRYLVKRTGEKVFLECVQDMDHENMFWYRQDPGLGLRLIYFSYDVKMKEKGDIPEGYSVSREKKERFSLILESASTNQTSMYLCASSFKGWGTEAFFGQGTRLTVV.

The chain is built from TRBV27 and TRBJ1-3; D is perhaps TRBD1 (6 bases). This CDR3 is built from 16 residues. Germline assignment: CDR1 MNHEY and CDR2 SMNVEV (reference sequence). V was cut by 4 bases and J by 4 bases, with 17 bases left in between. CDR3 DNA sequence: TGTGCCAGCAGTTCCCTAGTTGGGGGGCCCGGAAACACCATATATTTT. Translation: CASSSLVGGPGNTIYF.

This clone was seen a single time. This chain joins TRBV2 and TRBJ2-7, with D tentatively TRBD1 (6 bases). The CDR3 is made up of 14 amino acids. Germline V gives CDR1 SNHLY, CDR2 FYNNEI. The V end was cut by 3 bases, the J end by 5 bases, with 14 bases between. CDR3 residues: CASSEDSYYDEQYF. CDR3 nucleotides: TGTGCCAGCAGTGAGGACAGTTATTATGACGAGCAGTACTTC.

About this clone itself: A clone one base away is much larger, so this may be a read error. The V and J genes are TRBV10-1 and TRBJ1-5, with no clear D. CDR3 length equals 13 residues. Germline loops: CDR1 WNHNN, CDR2 SYGVQD (reference sequence). The CDR3, as DNA: TGCGCCAGCAATGAGACTTCCAATCAGCCCCAGCATTTT. Its protein is CASNETSNQPQHF.

The chain links TRBV19 to TRBJ2-1; 11 bases line up with TRBD2. J lost 3 bases, V lost 4 bases, and 14 bases had no gene match. CDR3 length: 19 amino acids. The germline gives CDR1 LNHDA, CDR2 SQIVND (reference sequence). The CDR3 DNA reads TGTGCCAGTAGTAGAGGTAGCGGGGGGGCGATAGCTTTCTACAATGAGCAGTTCTTC. This gives the protein CASSRGSGGAIAFYNEQFF.

V is TRBV7-2 and J is TRBJ2-5; either TRBD1 or TRBD2 may supply D (5 bases each). In germline, CDR1 is SGHTA, CDR2 FQGNSA. V was clipped by 5 bases and J by 5 bases, with 15 bases between them. The CDR3 covers 14 residues. The CDR3 sequence: CASSRRPWGETQYF. The CDR3 nucleotides are TGTGCCAGCAGCCGCCGACCCTGGGGGGAGACCCAGTACTTC.

On this clone itself: Compared with germline, one end of the junction differs, possibly owing to a read error. The rearrangement links TRBV2 to TRBJ1-4; a possible D gene is TRBD1 (5 bases). The CDR3 is 12 amino acids. CDR1 is SNHLY, CDR2 FYNNEI, per germline. The CDR3 protein is CAGRETNEKLFF. The CDR3 nucleotides are TGTGCCGGCAGGGAGACTAATGAAAAACTGTTTTTT.

This clone was detected a few times. The chain employs TRBV2 and TRBJ1-1, with D maybe TRBD1 (6 bases). Germline CDR1 and CDR2: SNHLY and FYNNEI. Deletions cut 3 bases from V and 1 base from J, with 9 bases between. The CDR3 totals 14 residues. The CDR3 sequence: CASSERGGNTEAFF. Here the CDR3 DNA reads TGTGCCAGCAGTGAGAGGGGGGGGAACACTGAAGCTTTCTTT.

The chain recombines TRBV19 with TRBJ1-2; 9 bases agree with TRBD1. V was clipped by 1 base and J by 4 bases; unmatched bases: 4. The CDR3 covers 15 residues. Germline-derived CDR1 and CDR2 are LNHDA and SQIVND (reference sequence). CDR3 nucleotides: TGTGCCAGTAGTATAGGAGGACAGGGGCGCTATGGCTACACCTTC. Translating it yields CASSIGGQGRYGYTF. The variable domain in full, with the rest retrieved from reference TRBV19 and TRBJ1-2, is DGGITQSPKYLFRKEGQNVTLSCEQNLNHDAMYWYRQDPGQGLRLIYYSQIVNDFQKGDIAEGYSVSREKKESFPLTVTSAQKNPTAFYLCASSIGGQGRYGYTFGSGTRLTVV.

The rearrangement uses TRBV30 and TRBJ1-6, with 8 positions matching TRBD1. J was trimmed by 5 bases and V by 3 bases; bases with no gene match: 3. This CDR3 has 14 residues. The germline gives CDR1 GTSNPN, CDR2 SVGIG (reference sequence). CDR3: CAWSKGQDNSPLHF. DNA of the CDR3: TGTGCCTGGAGCAAGGGACAGGATAATTCACCCCTCCACTTT.

J is TRBJ2-2 and V is TRBV9; TRBD1 is a possible D gene (6 bases). Trimming removed 0 bases at V and 2 bases at J, with 8 bases between. Germline assignment: CDR1 SGDLS and CDR2 YYNGEE. This CDR3 has 15 amino acids. The CDR3 coding sequence is TGTGCCAGCAGCGTAGTACAGGGCAACACCGGGGAGCTGTTTTTT. As protein: CASSVVQGNTGELFF.

This clone was recorded only once. The rearrangement links TRBV7-6 to TRBJ2-7; D call uncertain. This CDR3 region has 12 residues. V was cut by 5 bases and J by 1 base, with 6 bases left in between. Germline assignment: CDR1 SGHVS and CDR2 FNYEAQ. Here the CDR3 reads CASSHGSYEQYF. The DNA of the CDR3 is TGTGCCAGCAGCCACGGGTCCTACGAGCAGTACTTC.

This clone was counted once. The V call is TRBV28, the J call TRBJ1-6, with a tentative D call TRBD1 (6 bases). Trimming took 1 base from V and 11 from J, leaving 9 bases between them. CDR1 is MDHEN, CDR2 SYDVKM, per germline. The CDR3 extends over 13 amino acids. The CDR3 loop reads CASSLSGGPPLHF. For the CDR3, the DNA is TGTGCCAGCAGTTTATCGGGGGGGCCACCCCTCCACTTT. The entire variable domain, with the rest obtained from reference TRBV28 and TRBJ1-6, is as follows: DVKVTQSSRYLVKRTGEKVFLECVQDMDHENMFWYRQDPGLGLRLIYFSYDVKMKEKGDIPEGYSVSREKKERFSLILESASTNQTSMYLCASSLSGGPPLHFGNGTRLTVT.

J is TRBJ2-1 and V is TRBV19; D is possibly TRBD1 (6 bases). The V gene's germline CDR1 is LNHDA and CDR2 SQIVND (reference sequence). This CDR3 is built from 14 residues. The V end was cut by 4 bases, the J end by 4 bases, with 11 bases between. CDR3 loop: CASSSGQGYNEQFF. DNA of the CDR3: TGTGCCAGTAGTAGCGGGCAGGGGTACAATGAGCAGTTCTTC.

The rearrangement uses TRBV5-4 and TRBJ2-7; 7 bases fit TRBD2. V dropped 8 bases and J dropped 4; count of bases not matched to a gene: 3. Germline V gives CDR1 SGHNT, CDR2 YYREEE (reference sequence). The CDR3 sequence is 11 residues long. The CDR3 DNA is TGTGCCAGTGGGGAGGGTTACGAGCAGTACTTC. It encodes CASGEGYEQYF.

The chain is built from TRBV28 and TRBJ1-5; D is unresolved. This CDR3 contains 15 residues. The V gene's germline CDR1 is MDHEN and CDR2 SYDVKM. Trimming left V 5 bases short and J 2 bases short, with 13 bases between. CDR3 region: CASSPRTGRNQPQHF. CDR3 coding DNA: TGTGCCAGCAGTCCTAGGACTGGACGCAATCAGCCCCAGCATTTT.

The V and J genes are TRBV4-3 and TRBJ1-4; a possible D gene is TRBD1 (6 bases). The CDR3 has 15 residues. V lost 0 bases to trimming and J lost 5 bases, with 10 bases between them. Germline CDR1 reads LGHNA; CDR2 reads YSLEER. DNA of the CDR3: TGCGCCAGCAGCCAAGATACAGGGATAAATGAAAAACTGTTTTTT. Translating it yields CASSQDTGINEKLFF.

CDR3 sequence reads: CASSKAEQNTQYF. CDR3 nucleotides: TGTGCCAGCAGCAAAGCGGAGCAAAATACGCAGTATTTT. The rearrangement links TRBV21-1 to TRBJ2-3; TRBD2 was called by the table and not checked on the DNA. TRBV21-1 is given as a pseudogene. The length of the CDR3 is 13 residues.

V usage is TRBV11-2 and J usage is TRBJ1-3; tentative D call: TRBD1 (5 bases). Per germline, CDR1 SGHAT and CDR2 FQNNGV. V lost 5 bases to trimming and J lost 2 bases, with 10 bases between them. The CDR3 runs to 14 residues. CDR3 sequence reads: CASSRGTAGNTIYF. For the CDR3, the DNA is TGTGCCAGCAGCCGAGGGACGGCTGGAAACACCATATATTTT.

This clone showed up just once. The V gene is TRBV7-9, the J gene TRBJ2-7; the D is unclear. This CDR3 region has 11 residues. The V gene lost 5 bases and the J gene lost 2 bases, with 4 bases spanning the gap. Germline CDR1 SEHNR, CDR2 FQNEAQ (reference sequence). Here the CDR3 DNA reads TGTGCCAGCAGCGATGCCTACGAGCAGTACTTC. This encodes CASSDAYEQYF.

The chain carries TRBV14 and TRBJ2-5, with D perhaps TRBD1 (6 bases). V lost 1 base and J lost 0, with 33 bases in between. From germline, CDR1 is SGHDN and CDR2 FVKESK. This CDR3 has 23 residues. Here the CDR3 DNA reads TGTGCCAGCAGCCAAGCGGCAGCCTCGGCCGACGACAGGATAAGACATAACCAAGAGACCCAGTACTTC. Translating it yields CASSQAAASADDRIRHNQETQYF.

The chain uses TRBV14 and TRBJ1-4; D is unresolved. Germline V CDR1 and CDR2: SGHDN, FVKESK. This CDR3 contains 13 residues. Trimming stripped 4 bases from V and 2 bases from J, with 5 bases between. In DNA, the CDR3 is TGTGCCAGCAGCCGGAGGACTAATGAAAAACTGTTTTTT. It is translated as CASSRRTNEKLFF.

The rearrangement links TRBV30 to TRBJ2-2; D is possibly TRBD1 (5 bases). V was clipped by 4 bases and J by 1 base, with 13 bases between them. The CDR3 spans 15 residues. CDR1 and CDR2 from the germline V gene are GTSNPN and SVGIG (reference sequence). The CDR3 loop is CAWNPRRVNTGELFF. DNA for the CDR3: TGTGCCTGGAATCCTCGCAGGGTGAACACCGGGGAGCTGTTTTTT.

The chain recombines TRBV5-4 with TRBJ2-5; 8 bases map to TRBD2. The germline gives CDR1 SGHNT, CDR2 YYREEE (reference sequence). V lost 5 bases, J lost 4 bases, and 7 bases stayed unmatched. This CDR3 comprises 14 residues. CDR3 DNA sequence: TGTGCCAGCAGTCGGGGGGGAGGAGGAGAGACCCAGTACTTC. Translated, it gives CASSRGGGGETQYF. Full variable domain (rest looked up from reference TRBV5-4 and TRBJ2-5): ETGVTQSPTHLIKTRGQQVTLRCSSQSGHNTVSWYQQALGQGPQFIFQYYREEENGRGNFPPRFSGLQFPNYSSELNVNALELDDSALYLCASSRGGGGETQYFGPGTRLLVL.

This clone has just one count. The rearrangement uses TRBV12-5 and TRBJ2-1; TRBD2 matches at 11 bases. The CDR3 spans 22 residues. CDR1 LGHNT and CDR2 FRNRAP come from the germline V gene. The junction had 19 bases not matched to a gene; V was cut back by 3 bases and J by 0 bases. CDR3 in amino acids: CASGFLPPTSGGLWSSYNEQFF. In nucleotides, the CDR3 is TGTGCTAGTGGTTTCCTTCCCCCAACTAGCGGGGGACTCTGGAGCTCCTACAATGAGCAGTTCTTC.

The V call is TRBV19, the J call TRBJ2-1; 10 bases are a match to TRBD2. CDR3 length: 15 residues. J gave up 4 bases and V 6 bases, and 6 bases lay outside the gene matches. Germline V gives CDR1 LNHDA, CDR2 SQIVND (reference sequence). The CDR3 DNA sequence: TGTGCCAGTAGCTTTAGCGGGGGGACTTACAATGAGCAGTTCTTC. As protein: CASSFSGGTYNEQFF. The full variable domain, rest sourced from reference TRBV19 and TRBJ2-1, is DGGITQSPKYLFRKEGQNVTLSCEQNLNHDAMYWYRQDPGQGLRLIYYSQIVNDFQKGDIAEGYSVSREKKESFPLTVTSAQKNPTAFYLCASSFSGGTYNEQFFGPGTRLTVL.

The genes are TRBV3-1 (or the pseudogene TRBV3-2) and TRBJ1-4; D is unclear. CDR3 length: 12 amino acids. The ends were cut back, 0 bases at V and 16 bases at J, with 12 bases in the middle. Germline values: CDR1 LGHDT, CDR2 YNNKEL (reference sequence). The chain's CDR3 is CASSQDGRSAFF. DNA for the CDR3: TGTGCCAGCAGCCAAGATGGCAGGTCGGCGTTTTTT.

This clone has more than one count but fewer than ten. This chain joins TRBV18 and TRBJ1-1, with D uncertain. With 0 bases removed from V and 0 bases from J, the gap between germline ends came to 11 bases. The CDR3 loop spans 16 amino acids. The germline CDR1 and CDR2 sequences are KGHSH and LQKENI. CDR3: CASSPPAGALNTEAFF. The CDR3 region has the DNA TGTGCCAGCTCACCACCGGCAGGAGCCTTGAACACTGAAGCTTTCTTT. Complete variable domain (other parts from reference TRBV18 and TRBJ1-1): NAGVMQNPRHLVRRRGQEARLRCSPMKGHSHVYWYRQLPEEGLKFMVYLQKENIIDESGMPKERFSAEFPKEGPSILRIQQVVRGDSAAYFCASSPPAGALNTEAFFGQGTRLTVV.

The chain uses TRBV3-1 (or the pseudogene TRBV3-2) and TRBJ1-6; D call uncertain. V shed 4 bases and J shed 12 bases, with 10 bases lying between them. CDR3 length equals 12 residues. The V gene's germline CDR1 is LGHDT and CDR2 YNNKEL (reference sequence). The chain's CDR3 is CASSLMGGPLHF. The CDR3 coding sequence is TGTGCCAGCAGCCTTATGGGAGGACCCCTCCACTTT.

The V call is TRBV13, the J call TRBJ2-3; D unclear. This CDR3 has 14 amino acids. Trimming cost V 1 base and J 10 bases, with 15 bases left between them. The germline CDR1 and CDR2 sequences are PRHDT and FYEKMQ (reference sequence). The DNA of the CDR3 is TGTGCCAGCAGCTTAGATCAGGCTGGGCCTTCGCAGTATTTT. It translates to CASSLDQAGPSQYF.